The entry below gives a single T cell receptor beta chain sequence along with its context. Its antigen is unknown. With 60 Vbeta and 13 Jbeta primers, the PCR was carried out. Assay used: immunoSEQ multiplex PCR; TCRdb lists only in-frame clones, some missing. The repertoire has some 99,000 clones, just under 70% of them found once; the top ten carry 5.4%. The sample originates from a study of cytomegalovirus exposure and HLA in healthy donors. Study-wide findings and caveats: Rarity characterized most TCR sequences, yet some public TCRs appeared in many donors.

The germline V gene encodes CDR1 SGHTA and CDR2 FQGNSA. CDR3 length: 17 residues. Trimming shortened V by 3 bases and J by 5 bases, and 20 bases separated the two germline ends. The TCR sequence derives from a woman in her 70s in good health and CMV-seropositive. Sample: PBMCs. The rearrangement uses TRBV7-2 and TRBJ1-5; TRBD1 might be the D (6 bases). The CDR3 DNA follows: TGTGCCAGCAGCTTGACACAGGGAGCTCGAGTCGATCAGCCCCAGCATTTT. As protein: CASSLTQGARVDQPQHF.